Below are 22 T cell receptor beta chains sequenced from a single sample in a study of shared clonotypes between healthy human individuals. Profiled with immunoSEQ multiplex PCR; TCRdb holds only in-frame clones, not every one. Of roughly 1,000,000 clones in the sample, about four fifths were seen once. The source material was memory CD4+ T cells from PBMCs. Stated subset: CD45RA-negative fraction. The receptors were gathered from a man between 18 and 29 years old in good health. Some clones in this sample may be carry-over from other donors' samples.

V and J are TRBV5-6 and TRBJ2-7; maybe TRBD1 (6 bases). The V end lost 4 bases, the J end lost 2 bases, and 16 bases lay between the germline ends. Germline V gene data show CDR1 as SGHDT and CDR2 as YYEEEE. The CDR3 spans 15 residues. CDR3 in DNA: TGTGCCAGCAGCCGACAGATCCAGGGGACCTACGAGCAGTACTTC. Its protein is CASSRQIQGTYEQYF.

The V and J genes are TRBV27 and TRBJ2-1; 10 nucleotides line up with TRBD2. This CDR3 is 14 amino acids long. The germline V gene encodes CDR1 MNHEY and CDR2 SMNVEV (reference sequence). V lost 6 bases, J lost 8 bases, and 7 bases stayed unmatched. The CDR3 loop reads CASSRAGGEDEQFF. CDR3 in DNA: TGTGCCAGCAGCCGAGCGGGAGGGGAGGATGAGCAGTTCTTC.

The chain carries TRBV4-2 and TRBJ2-1; D is tentatively TRBD1 or TRBD2 (5 bases each). The germline V and J ends were trimmed by 4 bases and 2 bases, with 18 bases remaining between them. In germline, CDR1 is LGHNA, CDR2 YNFKEQ. The CDR3 loop spans 17 amino acids. CDR3: CASSLGATTTTYNEQFF. The DNA of the CDR3 is TGTGCCAGCAGCCTTGGGGCTACGACTACCACCTACAATGAGCAGTTCTTC.

With regard to this clone: With a much larger clone just one base away, this may be a read error. The V and J genes are TRBV7-9 and TRBJ2-7; D not resolved. Germline assignment: CDR1 SEHNR and CDR2 FQNEAQ (reference sequence). The CDR3 covers 11 residues. V was clipped by 1 base and J by 6 bases, with 4 bases between them. CDR3 DNA sequence: TGTGCCAGCAGCTTAGTAGGCGAGCAGTACTTC. Translating it yields CASSLVGEQYF.

A note on this clone: Distinct nucleotide sequences in the sample also encode this CDR3. This chain joins TRBV5-1 and TRBJ2-5; 9 bases align to TRBD1. This CDR3 comprises 14 residues. Germline V CDR1 and CDR2: SGHRS, YFSETQ. J lost 4 bases, V lost 3 bases, and 4 bases had no gene match. The CDR3 DNA is TGCGCCAGCAGCTCACAGGGGGCAGGAGAGACCCAGTACTTC. Encoded protein: CASSSQGAGETQYF.

Of note for this clone: A much more abundant neighbour one base away suggests this may be a read error. V usage is TRBV5-1 and J usage is TRBJ2-5, with D perhaps TRBD2 (6 bases). The germline CDR1 and CDR2 sequences are SGHRS and YFSETQ. Trimming shortened V by 4 bases and J by 5 bases, and 15 bases separated the two germline ends. The CDR3 spans 14 residues. For the CDR3, the DNA is TGCGCCAGCAGCCCCCGCGGGATCGGGGAGACCCAGTACTTC. Translation gives CASSPRGIGETQYF.

This rearrangement joins TRBV28 to TRBJ2-2; no clear D gene. The germline V gene encodes CDR1 MDHEN and CDR2 SYDVKM. V dropped 6 bases and J dropped 6 bases, with 14 bases sitting between them. The CDR3 extends over 14 amino acids. The DNA for the CDR3 is TGTGCCAGCAGGTTCGCTGGCTCGGCCGGGGAGCTGTTTTTT. This encodes CASRFAGSAGELFF.

The V gene is TRBV6-4, the J gene TRBJ1-5; 7 nucleotides line up with TRBD1. This CDR3 spans 17 amino acids. The germline CDR1 and CDR2 sequences are MRHNA and SNTAGT. The junction had 12 bases not matched to a gene; V was cut back by 7 bases and J by 0 bases. The CDR3 coding sequence is TGTGCCAGCACCATCGGACAGGCCCGACTTAGCAATCAGCCCCAGCATTTT. This gives the protein CASTIGQARLSNQPQHF.

V gene TRBV2 combines with J gene TRBJ2-1; D might be TRBD2 (5 bases). The CDR3 has 11 residues. Trimming pared 4 bases from V and 9 bases from J, leaving 7 bases between. Germline-derived CDR1 and CDR2 are SNHLY and FYNNEI. CDR3 coding DNA: TGTGCCAGCAGTGCCGAGGGTGAGCAGTTCTTC. Its translation is CASSAEGEQFF.

The rearrangement links TRBV4-3 to TRBJ2-2; 10 nucleotides align to TRBD2. The CDR3 loop spans 16 amino acids. Trimming removed 3 bases from V and 2 bases from J; junction bases left unmatched: 3. CDR1 LGHNA and CDR2 YSLEER come from the germline V gene. For the CDR3, the DNA is TGCGCCAGCAGCCACTCACTAGCGGGAAACACCGGGGAGCTGTTTTTT. Its translation: CASSHSLAGNTGELFF.

The chain links TRBV28 to TRBJ1-2; tentative D call: TRBD1 (6 bases). Germline CDR1 MDHEN, CDR2 SYDVKM. The germline V and J ends were trimmed by 11 bases and 1 base, with 14 bases remaining between them. The CDR3 has 13 amino acids. In DNA form, the CDR3 reads TGTGCCCTTCAGGACAGAAATAACTATGGCTACACCTTC. Translation: CALQDRNNYGYTF.

The chain links TRBV2 to TRBJ2-3; D may be TRBD2 (5 bases). The CDR3 has 14 residues. CDR1 is SNHLY, CDR2 FYNNEI, per germline. The ends were cut back, 8 bases at V and 0 bases at J, with 12 bases in the middle. The CDR3 DNA sequence: TGTGCCAGCGTGGAGGCCTCTAGCACAGATACGCAGTATTTT. It translates to CASVEASSTDTQYF.

The chain joins TRBV4-1 to TRBJ1-2; D gene uncertain. V lost 6 bases, J lost 5 bases, and 7 bases lay in between. The length of the CDR3 is 11 residues. CDR1 and CDR2 (germline): MGHRA, YSYEKL. CDR3 protein: CASSGYYGYTF. CDR3 DNA sequence: TGCGCCAGCAGTGGATATTATGGCTACACCTTC.

This sequence joins TRBV5-8 and TRBJ2-1, with 10 bases that match TRBD1. In germline, CDR1 is SGHTS, CDR2 YDEGEE. The CDR3 has 15 amino acids. The trim removed 7 bases at V and 7 bases at J, leaving 11 bases unmatched. CDR3 sequence: CASEKMWTGGNEQFF. CDR3 sequence (DNA): TGTGCCAGCGAGAAAATGTGGACAGGGGGAAATGAGCAGTTCTTC.

J is TRBJ2-3 and V is TRBV7-3; D is unclear. The germline V gene has CDR1 SGHTA and CDR2 FQGTGA. The CDR3 spans 15 residues. Trimming removed 1 base from V and 0 bases from J, with 8 bases in between. CDR3 nucleotides: TGTGCCAGCAGCTTAATTCTAGGTAGCACAGATACGCAGTATTTT. Translation: CASSLILGSTDTQYF.

In the case of this clone: The identical CDR3 is also encoded by other nucleotide sequences in the sample. The gene calls are TRBV28 and TRBJ1-3; D unresolved. The CDR3 is 14 amino acids. Germline V lookup: CDR1 MDHEN, CDR2 SYDVKM. Trimming took 3 bases from V and 3 from J, leaving 9 bases between them. The CDR3 loop is CASSFSGRGNTIYF. DNA for the CDR3: TGTGCCAGCAGTTTCTCAGGTCGTGGAAACACCATATATTTT.

The J gene is TRBJ2-3, the V gene TRBV5-6; D may be TRBD2 (6 bases). V gave up 4 bases and J gave up 8 bases, with 11 bases separating them. Germline V CDR1 and CDR2: SGHDT, YYEEEE. The CDR3 has 12 amino acids. CDR3 nucleotides: TGTGCCAGCAGCCCTGAGGGAGGTACGCAGTATTTT. It yields the protein CASSPEGGTQYF.

The rearrangement uses TRBV7-8 and TRBJ1-5; D unclear. The germline gives CDR1 SGHVS, CDR2 FQNEAQ. Trimming took off 3 bases at V and 7 bases at J, with 7 bases between the two ends. This CDR3 contains 12 residues. The CDR3: CASSFSGQPQHF. CDR3 sequence (DNA): TGTGCCAGCAGCTTTAGTGGGCAGCCCCAGCATTTT.

V gene TRBV6-1 combines with J gene TRBJ2-7; D not certain. Germline assignment: CDR1 MNHNS and CDR2 SASEGT. Trimming removed 4 bases at V and 3 bases at J, with 10 bases between. The length of the CDR3 is 13 residues. The CDR3 DNA is TGTGCCAGCAGTGTTAGCCTCCTCTACGAGCAGTACTTC. Translating it yields CASSVSLLYEQYF.

The CDR3 spells CASSPSRLAGESGDTQYF. In DNA form, the CDR3 reads TGTGCCAGCTCACCCTCCCGGTTGGCGGGAGAATCGGGAGATACGCAGTATTTT. The chain employs TRBV18 and TRBJ2-3; 7 nucleotides align to TRBD2. CDR1 is KGHSH, CDR2 LQKENI, per germline. The CDR3 length is 18 residues. V trimming: 3 bases; J trimming: 5 bases; junction bases outside the gene matches: 17.

This chain joins TRBV5-1 and TRBJ1-1, with D tentatively TRBD1 (6 bases). CDR1 is SGHRS and CDR2 is YFSETQ in the germline V gene. The germline V and J ends were trimmed by 4 bases and 3 bases, with 16 bases remaining between them. The CDR3 extends over 15 amino acids. CDR3 loop: CASSPLEPGDTEAFF. CDR3 in DNA: TGCGCCAGCAGCCCCCTGGAGCCAGGGGACACTGAAGCTTTCTTT.

The chain recombines TRBV7-9 with TRBJ2-7; no clear D. Per germline, CDR1 SEHNR and CDR2 FQNEAQ (reference sequence). The CDR3 is 13 amino acids. Trimming shortened V by 2 bases and J by 2 bases, and 7 bases separated the two germline ends. In DNA, the CDR3 is TGTGCCAGCAGCTTACTCTTACCCTACGAGCAGTACTTC. Encoded protein: CASSLLLPYEQYF.